This T cell receptor beta chain was documented in a study of blood T cell repertoires in COVID-19. Overall study: There were acute and convalescent COVID-19 samples, and they came from the United States, Italy and Spain. Nucleic acid was either cDNA or gDNA, and it came from T cells, B-cell-depleted T cells, or PBMCs.

Authors' data handling: Estimation of nucleated cell counts was performed using reference gene primer amplification. Data came from immunoSEQ multiplex PCR; TCRdb stores just in-frame clones and leaves some out. Clone size and V and J calls were adopted from that table, with D and trimming inferred from the DNA. The repertoire holds about 200,000 clones, with about 81% as singletons. During active infection, Seattle patients enrolled and were then monitored through disease. V was pared by 4 bases and J by 6 bases, with 15 bases between. CDR3 length: 15 amino acids. CDR1 is MDHEN and CDR2 is SYDVKM in the germline V gene.

The V call is TRBV28, the J call TRBJ2-2; D uncertain. The sequence was obtained from a woman aged 55 to 70 with COVID-19, enrolled during active disease. Material: peripheral blood. CDR3 protein: CASSSPETHAGELFF. The CDR3 DNA reads TGTGCCAGCAGTTCCCCAGAGACACACGCCGGGGAGCTGTTTTTT.